This TCR beta chain originates from a study of cytomegalovirus exposure and HLA in healthy donors. Regarding the study as a whole: Rarity marked most TCR sequences, yet some public TCRs occurred in many donors. Three CMV-associated chains proved CMV antigen-specific in vitro. One later analysis, an examination of the 120 or so validation repertoires, found that first-cohort TCR clusters tended to co-occur in them. The authors listed 180 or so TCR beta chains as cytomegalovirus-associated.

As regards this clone: The antigen is unknown.

Clones were sequenced by immunoSEQ multiplex PCR, and TCRdb holds only the in-frame ones, with some missing. The data contain 110,000 or so clones, over 65% of them seen just once; the ten biggest clones take up roughly 2%. CDR3 length equals 12 residues. V was shortened by 5 bases and J by 4 bases, with 8 bases between the two germline ends. Germline CDR1 LNHDA, CDR2 SQIVND (reference sequence). The chain is built from TRBV19 and TRBJ1-2; no clear D gene. Sequencing used PBMCs. The clonotype comes from a woman under 40 in good health and CMV-seronegative. In DNA form, the CDR3 reads TGTGCCAGTAGTGGAGGAGTCTATGGCTACACCTTC. It codes for CASSGGVYGYTF.